This T cell receptor (beta chain) was sequenced in a study of vaccination effects on CD4 cells after COVID-19. As for the study in general: Each person got two doses of an mRNA SARS-CoV-2 vaccine, BNT162b2 or mRNA-1273.

General study points: After vaccination of healthy people, only 1 of 255 vaccine-induced clones cross-reacted with common cold coronaviruses.

The ViraFEST assay expanded antigen-specific CD4+ T cells with viral peptide pools before sequencing. With roughly 10 days of culture completed, CD4+ T cells were isolated. Having tested negative for nucleocapsid antibodies, the vaccine recipients showed no prior SARS-CoV-2 infection. The researchers cultured around 2 million PBMC per well with roughly 11 IU/ml IL-2 and approximately 9.9 ug/ml peptides. IL-2 medium supplanted half the medium on days 3 and 7. Germline-derived CDR1 and CDR2 are MNHEY and SVGAGI. This CDR3 spans 14 amino acids. The germline V and J ends were trimmed by 6 bases and 4 bases, with 15 bases remaining between them. A note on this clone: Its antigen is as yet unknown.

Generated by immunoSEQ multiplex PCR, the TCRdb table keeps only in-frame clones and is missing some. The sample consists of 62,000 or so clones, under 90% of them appearing once. Sequences were derived from CD4+ T cells from PBMCs cultured with SARS-CoV-2 spike peptides, sampled before COVID-19 vaccination. The chain combines TRBV6-5 with TRBJ1-1, with D unresolved. The clonotype originates from a human donor who received a COVID-19 vaccine. DNA of the CDR3: TGTGCCAGCAGGGCTGACGGAAAACTCACTGAAGCTTTCTTT. Its protein is CASRADGKLTEAFF.